Listed here are 2 T cell receptor beta chains from one sample, sequenced in a study of shared clonotypes between healthy human individuals. Using immunoSEQ multiplex PCR, the repertoire was profiled, and TCRdb retains in-frame clones only, with some absent. The table lists about 2.4 million clones, roughly 93% of them singletons. Input material: naive CD4+ T cells from PBMCs. The subset here: CD45RA+ positively selected. These receptors were collected from a man younger than 35 in good health. Some clones in this sample may be carry-over from other donors' samples.

The chain couples TRBV7-2 to TRBJ2-6, with a tentative D call TRBD1 (7 bases). V lost 4 bases, J lost 3 bases, and 10 bases lay in between. The CDR3 contains 15 residues. From germline, CDR1 is SGHTA and CDR2 FQGNSA. CDR3 protein: CASSSGGLGANVLTF. The CDR3 nucleotides read TGTGCCAGCAGCTCAGGGGGACTTGGGGCCAACGTCCTGACTTTC.

The chain couples TRBV5-1 to TRBJ2-2, with D possibly TRBD1 on 5 matching bases. CDR3 length: 16 residues. The V gene's germline CDR1 is SGHRS and CDR2 YFSETQ. V was cut by 4 bases and J by 3 bases, with 16 bases left in between. For the CDR3, the DNA is TGCGCCAGCAGCCCCCGCGAAGGGGTCTACACCGGGGAGCTGTTTTTT. Translated: CASSPREGVYTGELFF.